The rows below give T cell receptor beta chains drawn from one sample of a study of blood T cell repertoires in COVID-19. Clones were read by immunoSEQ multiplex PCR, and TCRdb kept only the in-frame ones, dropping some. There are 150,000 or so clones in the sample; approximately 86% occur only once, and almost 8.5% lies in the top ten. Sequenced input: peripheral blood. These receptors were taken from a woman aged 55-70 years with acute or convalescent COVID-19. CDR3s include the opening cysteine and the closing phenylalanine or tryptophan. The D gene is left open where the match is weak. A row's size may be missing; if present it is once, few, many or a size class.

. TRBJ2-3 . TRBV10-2 TGCGCCATCTGTCCAGGGTCCTCCACAGATACGCAGTATTTT CAICPGSSTDTQYF
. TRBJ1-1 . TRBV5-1 TGCGCCAGCAGCTTGGGCAGGGGCCGTACTGAAGCTTTCTTT CASSLGRGRTEAFF
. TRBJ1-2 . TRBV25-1 TGTGCCAGCAGTGAATCGTACTATGGCTACACCTTC CASSESYYGYTF
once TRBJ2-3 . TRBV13 TGTGCCAGCAGCTTAGGCGCTGGGGGGGGGCCAGATACGCAGTATTTT CASSLGAGGGPDTQYF
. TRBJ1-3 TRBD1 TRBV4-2 TGTGCCAGCAGCCAAGAGGGCCCCCTGACAGGGGGTCTCCACTCTGGAAACACCATATATTTT CASSQEGPLTGGLHSGNTIYF
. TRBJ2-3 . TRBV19 TGTGCCAGTGGGTGGGGGGGCACAGATACGCAGTATTTT CASGWGGTDTQYF
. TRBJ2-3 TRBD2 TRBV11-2 TGTGCCAGCAGCTTGCGGGGGGCGGGGGCAGATACGCAGTATTTT CASSLRGAGADTQYF
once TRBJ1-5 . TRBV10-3 TGTGCCACGGAGGGTACGTCGAGACCTAATCAGCCCCAGCATTTT CATEGTSRPNQPQHF
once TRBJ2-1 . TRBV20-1 TGCAGTGCTAGTTTGAGTGAGCAGTTCTTC CSASLSEQFF
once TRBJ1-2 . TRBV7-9 TGTGCCAGCAGCCCCCTAGGACAGCGAGTTGGAGCTAACTATGGCTACACCTTC CASSPLGQRVGANYGYTF
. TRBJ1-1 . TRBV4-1 TGCGCCAGCAGCCAAGTAGTGGGGCTCATGAACACTGAAGCTTTCTTT CASSQVVGLMNTEAFF
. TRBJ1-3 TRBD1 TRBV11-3 TGTGCCAGCAGCTTAGATCACGCGACAGGGGGAAACACCATATATTTT CASSLDHATGGNTIYF
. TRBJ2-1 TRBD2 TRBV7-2 TGTGCCAGCAGCAGAGAGGCTAGCGGGGGTCTCAACAATGAGCAGTTCTTC CASSREASGGLNNEQFF
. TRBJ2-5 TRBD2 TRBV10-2 TGCGCCAGCAGGGGGAGAAGAGCGGGGGAAGAGACCCAGTACTTC CASRGRRAGEETQYF
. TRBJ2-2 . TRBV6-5 TGTGCCAGCATGGGCAGGAACACCGGGGAGCTGTTTTTT CASMGRNTGELFF
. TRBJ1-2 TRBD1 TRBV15 TGTGCCACCAGCAGAGGTAACAGGGGATATGGCTACACCTTC CATSRGNRGYGYTF
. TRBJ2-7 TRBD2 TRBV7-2 TGTGCCAGCAGTCCCGCGGGACTAGCGGGGAGCGAGCAGTACTTC CASSPAGLAGSEQYF
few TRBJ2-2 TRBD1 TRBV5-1 TGCGCCAGCAGTAATACCAGGGGGTATCCCGGGGAGCTGTTTTTT CASSNTRGYPGELFF
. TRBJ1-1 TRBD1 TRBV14 TGTGCCAGCAGCCCATTACAGGGGGTGGGCACTGAAGCTTTCTTT CASSPLQGVGTEAFF
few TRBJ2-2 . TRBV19 TGTGCCAGTAGTATGGAGTGGCCCACCGGGGAGCTGTTTTTT CASSMEWPTGELFF
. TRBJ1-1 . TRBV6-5 TGTGCCAGCAGTTACTCGGGACAAGGCCTAACTACTTTCTTT CASSYSGQGLTTFF
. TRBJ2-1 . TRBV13 TGTGCCAGCAGCCCCCCGGTCCTAGGGGCCTACAATGAGCAGTTCTTC CASSPPVLGAYNEQFF
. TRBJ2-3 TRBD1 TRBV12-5 TGTGCTAGTGGGACAGGGGTCTTTTCCACAGATACGCAGTATTTT CASGTGVFSTDTQYF
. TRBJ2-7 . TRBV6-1 TGTGCCAGCAGTGACGCTGCACCTACCTACGAGCAGTACTTC CASSDAAPTYEQYF
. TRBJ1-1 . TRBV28 TGTGCCAGCAGTTTCCGGGGGGTGGCCACTGAAGCTTTCTTT CASSFRGVATEAFF
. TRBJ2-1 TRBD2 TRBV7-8 TGTGCCAGCAGCTTTAAGGGTGGGAGGGCCGATGAGCAGTTCTTC CASSFKGGRADEQFF
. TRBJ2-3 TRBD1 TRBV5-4 TGTGCCAGCAGTCTACCGGGACAGTCCCCCTCGCACCGCACAGATACGCAGTATTTT CASSLPGQSPSHRTDTQYF
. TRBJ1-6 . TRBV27 TGTGCCAGCGGCGGGCAGCCCTATAATTCACCCCTCCACTTT CASGGQPYNSPLHF
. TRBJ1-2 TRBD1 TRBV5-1 TGCGCCAGCAGCTATGACAGGGCGGGCTACACCTTC CASSYDRAGYTF
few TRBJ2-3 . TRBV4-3 TGCGCCAGCAGCCATATCAGGGGAAGGAGCACAGATACGCAGTATTTT CASSHIRGRSTDTQYF
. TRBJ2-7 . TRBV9 TGTGCCAGCAGCGTAGGAGGCCGGTCGGTCGAGCAGTACTTC CASSVGGRSVEQYF
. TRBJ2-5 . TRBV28 TGTGCCAGCAGTTTGCGGGGTTTTGAGACCCAGTACTTC CASSLRGFETQYF
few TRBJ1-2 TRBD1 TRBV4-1 TGCGCCAGCAGCCAACCGAGACAGGGGGGTAGGGGCTACACCTTC CASSQPRQGGRGYTF
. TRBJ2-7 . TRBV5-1 TGCGCCAGCAGCTTGGCTGACAGTTACTCCTACGAGCAGTACTTC CASSLADSYSYEQYF
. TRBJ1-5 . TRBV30 TGTGCCTGGAGTGTTGGGGGGACGGGCAATCAGCCCCAGCATTTT CAWSVGGTGNQPQHF
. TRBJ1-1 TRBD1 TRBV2 TGTGCCAGCAGTAATCGACGGACAGGCGGGACTGAAGCTTTCTTT CASSNRRTGGTEAFF
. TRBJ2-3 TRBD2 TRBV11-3 TGTGCCAGCAGCTCCTCGACTAGCGGGGGGGCATCAGATACGCAGTATTTT CASSSSTSGGASDTQYF
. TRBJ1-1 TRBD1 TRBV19 TGTGCCAGTAGTTCGGACAGGGGGGTGAACACTGAAGCTTTCTTT CASSSDRGVNTEAFF
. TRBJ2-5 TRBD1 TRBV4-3 TGCGCCAGCAGCCCCACGGGACAGGGATCCTCAGAGACCCAGTACTTC CASSPTGQGSSETQYF
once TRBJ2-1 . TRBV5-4 TGTGCCAGCAGCTTGGGACTAGGGCCTAATGAGCAGTTCTTC CASSLGLGPNEQFF
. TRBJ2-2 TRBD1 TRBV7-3 TGTGCCAGCAGCGCGACAGGGGCCGGGGAGCTGTTTTTT CASSATGAGELFF
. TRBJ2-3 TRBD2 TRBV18 TGTGCCAGCTCACCAGGACTAGCGGGGGCCGGAGATACGCAGTATTTT CASSPGLAGAGDTQYF
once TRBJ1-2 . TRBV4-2 TGTGCCAGCAGCCAAGACGGGTTCGGCGGAATCTATGGCTACACCTTC CASSQDGFGGIYGYTF
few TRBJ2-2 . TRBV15 TGTGCCACCAGCAACGGTGCTAACACCGGGGAGCTGTTTTTT CATSNGANTGELFF
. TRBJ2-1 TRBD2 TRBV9 TGTGCCAGCAGCGTAGCTAGCGGGGGGATTGAGCAGTTCTTC CASSVASGGIEQFF
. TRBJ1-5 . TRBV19 TGTGCCAGTAGTAATAATGGGGGGGGACCGACTAGCAATCAGCCCCAGCATTTT CASSNNGGGPTSNQPQHF
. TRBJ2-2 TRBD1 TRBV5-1 TGCGCCAGCAGCACGACAGGGGGCACCGGGGAGCTGTTTTTT CASSTTGGTGELFF
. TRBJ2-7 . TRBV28 TGTGCCAGCAGTTTCGGCGGCCAGGGTGGCGACGAGCAGTACTTC CASSFGGQGGDEQYF
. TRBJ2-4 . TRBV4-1 TGCGCCAGCAGCCAAAGGGGGGGGAGGGAGGCCAAAAACATTCAGTACTTC CASSQRGGREAKNIQYF
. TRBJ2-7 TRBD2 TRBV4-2 TGTGCCAGCAGCCAAGATTCGACTAGCGGGGCCTACGAGCAGTACTTC CASSQDSTSGAYEQYF
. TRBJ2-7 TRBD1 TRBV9 TGTGCCAGCAGCGTAGGACAGGGGGTAGGCGAGCAGTACTTC CASSVGQGVGEQYF
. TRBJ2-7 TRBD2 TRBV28 TGTGCCAGCAGTTTACCCCCTAGCGGGGAGGTCGAGCAGTACTTC CASSLPPSGEVEQYF
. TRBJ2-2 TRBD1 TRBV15 TGTGCCACCGGACAGGGGAGCTCCACCGGGGAGCTGTTTTTT CATGQGSSTGELFF
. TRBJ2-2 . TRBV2 TGTGCCAGCAGGTTGGCAGGGCGAGAGCTGTTTTTT CASRLAGRELFF
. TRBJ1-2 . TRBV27 TGTGCCAGCAGTTTAAGGGGTTTAGTTGGCTACACCTTC CASSLRGLVGYTF
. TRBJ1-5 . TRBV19 TGTGCCAGTAGTATACGGGCGTGGGGGGGGACTGATCAGCCCCAGCATTTT CASSIRAWGGTDQPQHF
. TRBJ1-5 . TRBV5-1 TGCGCCAGCAGCTTGGCCCCGGACAGAACCAATCAGCCCCAGCATTTT CASSLAPDRTNQPQHF
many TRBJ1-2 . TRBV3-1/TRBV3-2 TGTGCCAGCAGCCATTCTGCAGTGCCTAACTATGGCTACACCTTC CASSHSAVPNYGYTF
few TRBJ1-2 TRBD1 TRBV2 TGTGCCAGCAGTCCGACAGGGGTGAAGGATGGCTACACCTTC CASSPTGVKDGYTF
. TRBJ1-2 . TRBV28 TGTGCCAGCAGTTTTACTTCGACTTATGGCTACACCTTC CASSFTSTYGYTF